The TCR beta chain described here comes from a study of cytomegalovirus exposure and HLA in healthy donors. Study summary: Prior work identified 100 million to 130 million unique TCR beta sequences in about 179 million T cells. Study findings and constraints: CMV antigen specificity of three CMV-associated chains was confirmed in vitro.

Germline V gene sequence: CDR1 KGHSH, CDR2 LQKENI. This CDR3 is 15 amino acids long. Germline trimming cut 3 bases from V and 8 bases from J; bases unmatched to any gene: 12. Remarks on this clone: Its target is unknown.

The PCR contained 60 Vbeta and 13 Jbeta primers. Sequencing used immunoSEQ multiplex PCR; TCRdb keeps in-frame clones, though not all of them. Recorded for this sample: under 130,000 clones. This sequence joins TRBV18 and TRBJ1-1; the match to TRBD1 covers 7 bases. The sequence was collected from a man aged 50 to 60 in good health and CMV-seronegative. The sample was PBMCs. CDR3 sequence: CASSPGTDRPWEAFF. The CDR3 bases are TGTGCCAGCTCACCCGGGACAGACAGGCCATGGGAAGCTTTCTTT. The variable domain in full, completed from reference TRBV18 and TRBJ1-1, reads NAGVMQNPRHLVRRRGQEARLRCSPMKGHSHVYWYRQLPEEGLKFMVYLQKENIIDESGMPKERFSAEFPKEGPSILRIQQVVRGDSAAYFCASSPGTDRPWEAFFGQGTRLTVV.